Each of the 18 T cell receptor beta chains below was sequenced from the same sample in a study of OX40 agonist ivuxolimab in advanced cancers. Using immunoSEQ multiplex PCR, the repertoire was profiled, and TCRdb retains in-frame clones only, with some absent. The sample has under 65,000 clones; around 90% are singletons. The source material was CD4+ or CD8+ T cells sorted from blood, sampled in a trial of the OX40 agonist ivuxolimab. The receptors here all came from an adult with an advanced solid tumor such as melanoma, head and neck, liver or kidney cancer.

This chain links TRBV25-1 with TRBJ1-1; tentatively, D is TRBD1 (6 bases). From germline, CDR1 is MGHDK and CDR2 SYGVNS. This CDR3 has 18 residues. The V and J ends lost 6 bases and 3 bases respectively, with 26 bases between them. Here the CDR3 reads CASSGDPPWGGRDTEAFF. The CDR3 DNA reads TGTGCCAGCAGCGGGGACCCTCCTTGGGGGGGGCGCGACACTGAAGCTTTCTTT.

This rearrangement joins TRBV6-1 to TRBJ2-7; TRBD1 agrees at 9 bases. This CDR3 is 15 amino acids long. V trimming: 7 bases; J trimming: 5 bases; junction bases outside the gene matches: 12. Germline V gene lookup returns CDR1 MNHNS and CDR2 SASEGT. This CDR3 reads CASTSGTGNSNEQYF. CDR3 DNA sequence: TGTGCCAGCACTAGTGGGACAGGGAATAGTAACGAGCAGTACTTC.

The chain employs TRBV5-6 and TRBJ1-2, with 8 bases that match TRBD1. CDR3 length: 17 amino acids. Germline values: CDR1 SGHDT, CDR2 YYEEEE. V dropped 4 bases and J dropped 3; count of bases not matched to a gene: 14. The CDR3 reads CASSPRQGAIRDYGYTF. Written as DNA, the CDR3 is TGTGCCAGCAGCCCCCGGCAGGGGGCTATTAGGGACTATGGCTACACCTTC.

The CDR3 protein is CASSLVGVTGTGELFF. CDR3 bases: TGTGCCAGCAGCTTGGTGGGGGTAACGGGCACCGGGGAGCTGTTTTTT. This chain uses TRBV5-4 with TRBJ2-2; D tentatively fits TRBD1 or TRBD2 (5 bases each). CDR3 length: 16 amino acids. The ends were cut back, 0 bases at V and 4 bases at J, with 13 bases in the middle. CDR1 is SGHNT and CDR2 is YYREEE in the germline V gene (reference sequence).

The rearrangement joins TRBV18 to TRBJ1-5; the match to TRBD1 covers 9 bases. The ends lost 5 bases at V and 4 bases at J; junction bases unmatched: 9. The germline V gene has CDR1 KGHSH and CDR2 LQKENI. The CDR3 runs to 16 residues. The CDR3: CASSEIAGQGNQPQHF. CDR3 nucleotides: TGTGCCAGCTCAGAAATTGCAGGACAGGGGAATCAGCCCCAGCATTTT.

The V gene is TRBV4-1, the J gene TRBJ1-3, with D perhaps TRBD1 (6 bases). Germline V gene lookup returns CDR1 MGHRA and CDR2 YSYEKL. This CDR3 comprises 15 residues. Trimming left V 0 bases short and J 3 bases short, with 9 bases between. The CDR3 reads CASSQESGVGNTIYF. CDR3 sequence (DNA): TGCGCCAGCAGCCAAGAGTCAGGGGTTGGAAACACCATATATTTT.

The rearrangement links TRBV30 to TRBJ1-1; tentative D call: TRBD1 (5 bases). This CDR3 is built from 15 residues. CDR1 and CDR2 (germline): GTSNPN, SVGIG (reference sequence). The V end was cut by 3 bases, the J end by 5 bases, with 19 bases between. The CDR3: CAWRGAPFGGTEAFF. In DNA form, the CDR3 reads TGTGCCTGGAGAGGCGCGCCCTTCGGGGGAACTGAAGCTTTCTTT.

The rearrangement uses TRBV5-5 and TRBJ1-2; D gene unclear. Looked up from germline, CDR1 is SGHKS and CDR2 is YYEKEE (reference sequence). Trimming removed 4 bases from V and 1 base from J, with 14 bases in between. The CDR3 is 15 residues long. The CDR3 coding sequence is TGTGCCAGCAGCGTGGGAGGGTTGAGTAACTATGGCTACACCTTC. Translation: CASSVGGLSNYGYTF.

The chain is built from TRBV27 and TRBJ2-1; possible D gene TRBD2, 6 bases. Germline V gene data show CDR1 as MNHEY and CDR2 as SMNVEV (reference sequence). Trimming removed 3 bases from V and 5 bases from J, with 11 bases in between. The CDR3 has 14 amino acids. The CDR3 is CASSFLGTDNEQFF. CDR3 bases: TGTGCCAGCAGTTTTCTCGGGACTGACAATGAGCAGTTCTTC.

The V call is TRBV5-5, the J call TRBJ2-1; a weak D match, TRBD1 (5 bases). CDR1 and CDR2 (germline): SGHKS, YYEKEE (reference sequence). This CDR3 is 17 amino acids long. V lost 4 bases, J lost 5 bases, and 22 bases lay in between. This CDR3 reads CASSKRLIGAWDNEQFF. For the CDR3, the DNA is TGTGCCAGCAGCAAACGTTTAATTGGGGCCTGGGACAATGAGCAGTTCTTC.

The chain couples TRBV28 to TRBJ1-1, with D unresolved. CDR3 size: 11 residues. Germline-derived CDR1 and CDR2 are MDHEN and SYDVKM. Trimming cost V 7 bases and J 0 bases, with 3 bases left between them. DNA of the CDR3: TGTGCCAGCAAGGTGAACACTGAAGCTTTCTTT. Protein: CASKVNTEAFF.

V usage is TRBV6-6 and J usage is TRBJ1-4, with a weak D call TRBD1 (5 bases). This CDR3 has 14 amino acids. The V gene's germline CDR1 is MNHNY and CDR2 SVGAGI (reference sequence). V lost 6 bases and J lost 8, with 16 bases in between. CDR3 bases: TGTGCCAGCAGCGCGGGGGGGGGAGGGGAAAAACTGTTTTTT. It translates to CASSAGGGGEKLFF.

CDR3 DNA: TGTGCCATCAGAGGGGGGGGCAATGAGCAGTTCTTC. Its translation: CAIRGGGNEQFF. The V and J genes are TRBV10-3 and TRBJ2-1, with a weak D call TRBD2 (7 bases). The V gene's germline CDR1 is ENHRY and CDR2 SYGVKD. CDR3 length: 12 residues. V gave up 6 bases and J gave up 6 bases, with 9 bases separating them.

This clone has only a few counts. This rearrangement joins TRBV19 to TRBJ1-6; the D is unclear. Trimming pared 1 base from V and 15 bases from J, leaving 13 bases between. This CDR3 spans 13 amino acids. Germline CDR1 LNHDA, CDR2 SQIVND (reference sequence). The CDR3 loop reads CASSIAQRALLHF. The DNA of the CDR3 is TGTGCCAGTAGTATAGCCCAGCGAGCACTCCTCCACTTT.

The V gene is TRBV5-8, the J gene TRBJ2-7; D remains ambiguous. Germline lookup yields CDR1 SGHTS and CDR2 YDEGEE. There are 14 residues in the CDR3. V was clipped by 4 bases and J by 1 base, with 12 bases between them. CDR3 sequence (DNA): TGTGCCAGCAGCCATGGATCGATTTCCTACGAGCAGTACTTC. Encoded protein: CASSHGSISYEQYF.

The chain uses TRBV5-1 and TRBJ2-5; 7 positions match TRBD2. Germline lookup yields CDR1 SGHRS and CDR2 YFSETQ. Trimming cost V 4 bases and J 4 bases; bases outside gene matches: 1. The CDR3 extends over 12 amino acids. DNA for the CDR3: TGCGCCAGCAGCGCTAGCGGAGAGACCCAGTACTTC. It specifies CASSASGETQYF.

The chain joins TRBV5-1 to TRBJ2-7; D is unclear. The CDR3 totals 12 residues. Per the germline V gene, CDR1 is SGHRS and CDR2 is YFSETQ. The V end lost 0 bases, the J end lost 5 bases, and 6 bases lay between the germline ends. CDR3 in DNA: TGCGCCAGCAGCTTGGCCTTCGACGAGCAGTACTTC. This sequence encodes CASSLAFDEQYF.

The chain carries TRBV7-9 and TRBJ1-6; no firm D call. V dropped 1 base and J dropped 5 bases, with 9 bases sitting between them. Germline V gene data show CDR1 as SEHNR and CDR2 as FQNEAQ (reference sequence). The CDR3 extends over 15 amino acids. Here the CDR3 DNA reads TGTGCCAGCAGCTTAGACGGGGATCATAATTCACCCCTCCACTTT. Protein sequence: CASSLDGDHNSPLHF.